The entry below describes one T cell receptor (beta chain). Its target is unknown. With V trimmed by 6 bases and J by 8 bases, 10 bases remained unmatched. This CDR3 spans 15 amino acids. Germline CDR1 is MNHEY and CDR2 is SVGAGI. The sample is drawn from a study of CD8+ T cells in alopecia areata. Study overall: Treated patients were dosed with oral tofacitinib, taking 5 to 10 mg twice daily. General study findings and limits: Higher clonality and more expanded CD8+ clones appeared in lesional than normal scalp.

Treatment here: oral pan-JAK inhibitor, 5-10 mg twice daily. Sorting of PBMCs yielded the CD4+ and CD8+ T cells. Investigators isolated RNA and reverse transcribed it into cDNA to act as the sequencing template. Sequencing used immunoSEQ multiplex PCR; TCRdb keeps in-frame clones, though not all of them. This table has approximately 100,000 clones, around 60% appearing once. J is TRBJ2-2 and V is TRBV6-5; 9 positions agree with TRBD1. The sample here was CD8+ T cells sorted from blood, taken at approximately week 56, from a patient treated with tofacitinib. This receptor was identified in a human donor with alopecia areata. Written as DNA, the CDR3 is TGTGCCAGCAGACCGGGACAGGGATCTTCGGGGGAGCTGTTTTTT. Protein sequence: CASRPGQGSSGELFF.